The entry below gives a single TCR beta chain sequence along with its context. The sample is drawn from a study of blood T cell repertoires in COVID-19. Overall study: Donors in the United States, Italy and Spain gave samples during acute or convalescent COVID-19.

This CDR3 has 15 residues. From germline, CDR1 is MNHEY and CDR2 SVGEGT. The V gene end was trimmed by 5 bases and the J gene end by 4 bases; junction bases not matched to a gene: 4. In the authors' methods: Reference gene primer amplification gave nucleated cell count estimates. Profiled with immunoSEQ multiplex PCR; TCRdb holds only in-frame clones, not every one. That table furnishes V, J and clone size, whereas the DNA furnished D and trimming. The sample holds some 46,000 clones, over 75% seen once. Sequencing was carried out using peripheral blood. The origin of this receptor is a man between 50 and 59 years old with acute or convalescent COVID-19. The chain is built from TRBV6-2 or TRBV6-3 and TRBJ1-6, with 8 bases that match TRBD1. The CDR3 reads CASSDGQGYNSPLHF. CDR3 in DNA: TGTGCCAGCAGTGACGGACAGGGATATAATTCACCCCTCCACTTT.